This T cell receptor (beta chain) was sequenced during a study of shared clonotypes between healthy human individuals. Trimming cost V 5 bases and J 6 bases; bases outside gene matches: 5. CDR1 is SGHTA, CDR2 FQGTGA, per germline. The CDR3 sequence is 15 residues long. The protocol was immunoSEQ multiplex PCR, while the TCRdb copy is restricted to in-frame clones and leaves out a portion. The sample has 1.4 million to 1.5 million clones, approximately 96% seen once. The source is a man aged 25-45 years in good health. The chain has TRBV7-3 and TRBJ2-3; TRBD2 matches at 13 bases. The sample taken for sequencing was naive CD4+ T cells sorted from blood. Stated subset: CD45RA+ positively selected. The CDR3 DNA sequence: TGTGCCAGCAGCCCGGGGACTAGCGGGGCGGATACGCAGTATTTT. Protein: CASSPGTSGADTQYF.